Each of the 7 T cell receptor beta chains below was sequenced from the same sample in a study of shared clonotypes between healthy human individuals. Here immunoSEQ multiplex PCR was the method, and the copy in TCRdb shows in-frame clones only, minus some. This table holds fewer than 650,000 clones, about three quarters found once. The sample comprised PBMCs. These TCRs come from a woman aged 40 to 50 in good health. Some clones in this sample may be carry-over from other donors' samples.

V and J are TRBV5-6 and TRBJ1-1, with a weak D call TRBD1 (6 bases). V was cut by 4 bases and J by 6 bases, with 16 bases left in between. The CDR3 has 14 residues. Germline CDR1 reads SGHDT; CDR2 reads YYEEEE. In DNA, the CDR3 is TGTGCCAGCAGCAAGGACAGAGAGGTGCCTGAAGCTTTCTTT. Translated, it gives CASSKDREVPEAFF. Drawing the rest from reference TRBV5-6 and TRBJ1-1, the complete variable domain is DAGVTQSPTHLIKTRGQQVTLRCSPKSGHDTVSWYQQALGQGPQFIFQYYEEEERQRGNFPDRFSGHQFPNYSSELNVNALLLGDSALYLCASSKDREVPEAFFGQGTRLTVV.

The gene calls are TRBV5-1 and TRBJ1-1; tentatively, D is TRBD1 (6 bases). Trimming cost V 0 bases and J 1 base, with 13 bases left between them. The CDR3 covers 16 residues. CDR1 is SGHRS and CDR2 is YFSETQ in the germline V gene. In DNA form, the CDR3 reads TGCGCCAGCAGCTTGGGACCGGGACAACAGAACACTGAAGCTTTCTTT. Translation gives CASSLGPGQQNTEAFF.

This clone was detected a few times. The genes are TRBV7-3 and TRBJ1-1, with 7 bases identical to TRBD1. J gave up 5 bases and V 1 base, and 10 bases lay outside the gene matches. CDR3 length: 16 amino acids. CDR1 SGHTA and CDR2 FQGTGA come from the germline V gene. The CDR3 DNA reads TGTGCCAGCAGCTTAAACGGCGGGACAGCATTGACTGAAGCTTTCTTT. As protein: CASSLNGGTALTEAFF.

The chain joins TRBV28 to TRBJ1-1; no definite D call. CDR3 length equals 13 residues. V was shortened by 7 bases and J by 3 bases, with 12 bases between the two germline ends. Per germline, CDR1 MDHEN and CDR2 SYDVKM. The CDR3 DNA reads TGTGCCAGCAAGCTGGATGGGGACACTGAAGCTTTCTTT. As protein: CASKLDGDTEAFF.

This sequence joins TRBV28 and TRBJ2-5, with TRBD1 matching 8 bases. The germline V gene encodes CDR1 MDHEN and CDR2 SYDVKM. The ends lost 3 bases at V and 4 bases at J; junction bases unmatched: 10. The CDR3 length is 16 residues. The CDR3 DNA reads as TGTGCCAGCAGTTTTAGGTCAGGGGGCATAGGAGAGACCCAGTACTTC. It is translated as CASSFRSGGIGETQYF.

The CDR3 loop reads CASSSRTVFDGYTF. The CDR3 nucleotides read TGTGCCAGCAGTTCCCGGACAGTCTTTGACGGCTACACCTTC. V is TRBV28 and J is TRBJ1-2, with D tentatively TRBD1 (6 bases). This CDR3 comprises 14 residues. Germline values: CDR1 MDHEN, CDR2 SYDVKM. V gave up 4 bases and J gave up 8 bases, with 17 bases separating them.

This clone was observed a few times. This chain connects TRBV21-1 to TRBJ1-4. TRBV21-1 is a listed pseudogene. The CDR3 totals 12 residues. CDR3 DNA sequence: TGTGCCAGCAGGCTCGAAGATGAAAAACTGTTTTTT. Amino acids: CASRLEDEKLFF.